Listed below are T cell receptor beta chains from one sample, sequenced in a study of shared clonotypes between healthy human individuals. Sequencing was performed with immunoSEQ multiplex PCR; in TCRdb, only in-frame clones are kept and a portion is missing. The sample gives 2,500,000 or so clones, 92% of which show up once; more than 0.35% is in the top ten. Input material: naive CD4+ T cells from PBMCs. These receptors all come from a man aged 18 to 29 in good health. Some clones in this sample may be carry-over from other donors' samples. CDR3s include the opening cysteine and the closing phenylalanine or tryptophan. The order of the fields is V gene, clone size, J gene, D gene, CDR3 DNA, CDR3 protein. D genes are given only for firm matches. Part of the rows lack a size; the others show once, few, many or a class for expanded clones.

>TRBV11-1|NA|TRBJ2-2|TRBD2
TGTGCCAGCAGCTTATTAGCGGGAGCGGTCGGGGAGCTGTTTTTT
CASSLLAGAVGELFF
>TRBV27|NA|TRBJ1-2|NA
TGTGCCAGCAGTTTTTCCGGACGGGGTAGGGATGGCTACACCTTC
CASSFSGRGRDGYTF
>TRBV5-1|NA|TRBJ1-2|NA
TGCGCCAGCAGCCTGAGGGCGGTTCGACCTGGTTTTAACTATGGCTACACCTTC
CASSLRAVRPGFNYGYTF
>TRBV11-3|NA|TRBJ2-2|TRBD1
TGTGCCAGCAGCCTCGGGACAGGGATAGACGGGGAGCTGTTTTTT
CASSLGTGIDGELFF
>TRBV2|NA|TRBJ1-1|NA
TGTGCCAGCAGTGCACGGGTGTACACTGAAGCTTTCTTT
CASSARVYTEAFF
>TRBV7-9|NA|TRBJ2-1|NA
TGTGCCAGCAGCTTAGGAGGACGGACTGGGGTTAAGCAGTTCTTC
CASSLGGRTGVKQFF
>TRBV28|NA|TRBJ1-1|NA
TGTGCCAGCAGTGCGGGCAGGAGGCGCACTGAAGCTTTCTTT
CASSAGRRRTEAFF
>TRBV6-5|NA|TRBJ1-2|NA
TGTGCCAGCAGAACCGACAAGAACTATGGCTACACCTTC
CASRTDKNYGYTF
>TRBV28|NA|TRBJ1-2|TRBD1
TGTGCCAGCACCCAGGGGGGGGCCCCTCTCTATGGCTACACCTTC
CASTQGGAPLYGYTF
>TRBV7-3|NA|TRBJ1-2|TRBD1
TGTGCCAGCAGCTTAGGGACAGGAAGCTACACCTTC
CASSLGTGSYTF
>TRBV30|NA|TRBJ2-7|NA
TGTGCCTGGAGCACCAGGGTGAGAACCGACGAGCAGTACTTC
CAWSTRVRTDEQYF
>TRBV7-2|NA|TRBJ2-1|TRBD2
TGTGCCAGCAGCCGGACTAGCGGAAATGAGCAGTTCTTC
CASSRTSGNEQFF
>TRBV18|NA|TRBJ2-6|NA
TGTGCCAGCTCACCGCTGTCTAACTCTGGGGCCAACGTCCTGACTTTC
CASSPLSNSGANVLTF
>TRBV5-1|NA|TRBJ2-5|TRBD2
TGCGCCAGCAGCTTCGGACTAGCGGGAGAAGGGACCCAGTACTTC
CASSFGLAGEGTQYF
>TRBV6-1|NA|TRBJ2-7|NA
TGTGCCAGCAGCCAACGCCGTTTCTACGAGCAGTACTTC
CASSQRRFYEQYF
>TRBV10-2|NA|TRBJ1-2|NA
TGCGCCAGCAGTGAGTCCAGCAACTATGGCTACACCTTC
CASSESSNYGYTF
>TRBV30|NA|TRBJ1-5|NA
TGTGCCTGGAGTCCCGGGTCCCGCGATCAGCCCCAGCATTTT
CAWSPGSRDQPQHF
>TRBV28|NA|TRBJ1-6|NA
TGTGCCAGCAGTTTTAGGTATTGGCCCCTCCACTTT
CASSFRYWPLHF
>TRBV27|NA|TRBJ2-7|TRBD2
TGTGCCAGCAGTTTTGGGCTAGCGGACTCCTACGAGCAGTACTTC
CASSFGLADSYEQYF
>TRBV27|NA|TRBJ2-7|NA
TGTGCCAGCAGCCTCTCCGGGACGGGCGAGCAGTACTTC
CASSLSGTGEQYF
>TRBV29-1|NA|TRBJ2-3|TRBD1
TGCAGCGTCGACAGGGGAACAGATACGCAGTATTTT
CSVDRGTDTQYF
>TRBV9|NA|TRBJ2-3|NA
TGTGCCAGCAGCCCGCCCCCGGGGTTTGGATCAGATACGCAGTATTTT
CASSPPPGFGSDTQYF
>TRBV10-1|NA|TRBJ1-1|TRBD1
TGCGCCAGCAGTAGGGGACAGGGGAGTACTGAAGCTTTCTTT
CASSRGQGSTEAFF
>TRBV28|NA|TRBJ2-4|TRBD1
TGTGCCAGCAGTTATGGGGCAGGGGGTCTGAACATTCAGTACTTC
CASSYGAGGLNIQYF
>TRBV11-3|NA|TRBJ1-1|NA
TGTGCCAGCAGCTTAGGGGGCTTGAACACTGAAGCTTTCTTT
CASSLGGLNTEAFF
>TRBV5-4|NA|TRBJ1-1|TRBD1
TGTGCCAGTGTAAAAGGGGGCAGCGGGAGAACTGAAGCTTTCTTT
CASVKGGSGRTEAFF
>TRBV11-2|NA|TRBJ1-3|NA
TGTGCCAGCACTCCCCGGGCGAGCTCTGGAAACACCATATATTTT
CASTPRASSGNTIYF
>TRBV18|NA|TRBJ2-7|NA
TGTGCCAGCTCACCACCTGGCCGAGGAGCAGGCCTCGAGCAGTACTTC
CASSPPGRGAGLEQYF
>TRBV6-6|NA|TRBJ2-1|NA
TGTGCCAGCAGTTCCAGAAATGAGCAGTTCTTC
CASSSRNEQFF
>TRBV25-1|few|TRBJ1-2|NA
TGTGCCAGCAGTGAATTATCCGCTTATGGCTACACCTTC
CASSELSAYGYTF
>TRBV23-1|NA|TRBJ1-4|TRBD1
TGCGCCAGCAGTCAAGGCAGGGGGCCGTATGAAAAACTGTTTTTT
CASSQGRGPYEKLFF
>TRBV9|NA|TRBJ1-1|TRBD1
TGTGCCAGCAGCGCGGGACAGCAGAACACTGAAGCTTTCTTT
CASSAGQQNTEAFF
>TRBV7-3|NA|TRBJ2-1|TRBD2
TGTGCCAGCAGCCGGGAGGCTAGAGGGAATGAGCAGTTCTTC
CASSREARGNEQFF
>TRBV7-2|NA|TRBJ2-6|TRBD1
TGTGCCAGCAGCAGAAACAGGGGTTCCGGGGCCAACGTCCTGACTTTC
CASSRNRGSGANVLTF
>TRBV19|NA|TRBJ2-1|NA
TGTGCCAGCCAGGGGGGAGTCAGGAGTGAGCAGTTCTTC
CASQGGVRSEQFF
>TRBV30|NA|TRBJ2-2|NA
TGTGCCTGGAGCATGGGGGCTGGCACCGGGGAGCTGTTTTTT
CAWSMGAGTGELFF
>TRBV6-1|NA|TRBJ2-1|NA
TGTGCCAGCAGTGCGCGGGGCGTGCTGAATGAGCAGTTCTTC
CASSARGVLNEQFF
>TRBV7-3|NA|TRBJ2-1|NA
TGTGCCAGCAGCCCAAGGGGTAGCGGCGACAATGAGCAGTTCTTC
CASSPRGSGDNEQFF
>TRBV11-2|NA|TRBJ2-7|NA
TGTGCCAGCAGGCTTAGCGGAACCTACGAGCAGTACTTC
CASRLSGTYEQYF
>TRBV28|once|TRBJ2-1|NA
TGTGCCAGCAGTCGACCCGAATCCCCCTACAATGAGCAGTTCTTC
CASSRPESPYNEQFF
>TRBV5-1|NA|TRBJ2-3|TRBD2
TGCGCCAGCAGCTTGTGGGAGGGCAGCACAGATACGCAGTATTTT
CASSLWEGSTDTQYF
>TRBV6-6|NA|TRBJ1-4|TRBD1
TGTGCCAGCAGTTACAATTTAGGGGGCGTTAGTGAAAAACTGTTTTTT
CASSYNLGGVSEKLFF
>TRBV5-4|once|TRBJ2-1|NA
TGTGCCAGCAGCCCACTTGGTTTTTCCTACAATGAGCAGTTCTTC
CASSPLGFSYNEQFF
>TRBV2|few|TRBJ1-1|NA
TGTGCCAGCAGTCTGGGGATGAACACTGAAGCTTTCTTT
CASSLGMNTEAFF
>TRBV6-5|NA|TRBJ2-7|NA
TGTGCCAGCAGTCCGCGACAGGCCTCCTACGAGCAGTACTTC
CASSPRQASYEQYF
>TRBV28|NA|TRBJ2-7|NA
TGTGCCAGCAGTCCGACCTACGAGCAGTACTTC
CASSPTYEQYF
>TRBV29-1|NA|TRBJ1-1|NA
TGCAGCGTTGTAACTGTTCTGAACACTGAAGCTTTCTTT
CSVVTVLNTEAFF
>TRBV7-9|few|TRBJ2-7|NA
TGTGCCAGCAGCTTACGCTTCCCCTACGAGCAGTACTTC
CASSLRFPYEQYF
>TRBV7-2|NA|TRBJ2-7|TRBD1
TGTGCCAGCAGCTCTGGGACAGGGGACTACGAGCAGTACTTC
CASSSGTGDYEQYF
>TRBV6-1|NA|TRBJ1-1|NA
TGTGCCAGCGCCTTGGGGTCAGCAGGTAACACTGAAGCTTTCTTT
CASALGSAGNTEAFF
>TRBV11-2|NA|TRBJ2-1|TRBD2
TGTGCCAGCAGCTTAGATTCCGGTGGACTAGCACGGAGGAATGAGCAGTTCTTC
CASSLDSGGLARRNEQFF